This entry lists 9 T cell receptor beta chains sequenced from one sample in a study of blood T cell repertoires in COVID-19. TCRdb's copy holds only in-frame clones and misses some; the assay was immunoSEQ multiplex PCR. The table lists roughly 200,000 clones, 76% of them singletons, with roughly 8.8% in the top ten. The specimen sequenced was peripheral blood. The source is a woman aged 45-65 years with active or convalescent COVID-19.

The chain links TRBV29-1 to TRBJ2-5, with 7 bases fitting TRBD2. CDR3 size: 14 residues. After removal of 4 bases from V and 4 bases from J, the junction contained 9 bases not matched to a gene. CDR1 is SQVTM, CDR2 ANQGSEA, per germline. The CDR3 DNA follows: TGCAGCGTTGCTTTTGGCGGGGGAGGAGAGACCCAGTACTTC. Translation gives CSVAFGGGGETQYF.

This chain joins TRBV7-2 and TRBJ1-2, with TRBD1 matching over 10 bases. Germline CDR1 reads SGHTA; CDR2 reads FQGNSA. Trimming at V came to 1 base and at J to 2 bases, leaving 10 bases not matched to a gene. This CDR3 contains 18 residues. For the CDR3, the DNA is TGTGCCAGCAGCTTAGGGGTCGGGACAGGGGCGATAAACTATGGCTACACCTTC. Amino acid sequence: CASSLGVGTGAINYGYTF.

This chain uses TRBV5-6 with TRBJ1-3, with D hard to call. This CDR3 is built from 14 residues. V shed 0 bases and J shed 0 bases, with 4 bases lying between them. Germline V CDR1 and CDR2: SGHDT, YYEEEE. The CDR3 loop reads CASSLDYSGNTIYF. CDR3 bases: TGTGCCAGCAGCTTGGATTACTCTGGAAACACCATATATTTT. The complete variable domain, with remaining parts taken from reference TRBV5-6 and TRBJ1-3, reads DAGVTQSPTHLIKTRGQQVTLRCSPKSGHDTVSWYQQALGQGPQFIFQYYEEEERQRGNFPDRFSGHQFPNYSSELNVNALLLGDSALYLCASSLDYSGNTIYFGEGSWLTVV.

This chain links TRBV4-2 with TRBJ1-1; D is perhaps TRBD1 (6 bases). The V gene lost 1 base and the J gene lost 5 bases, with 11 bases spanning the gap. CDR1 is LGHNA, CDR2 YNFKEQ, per germline. CDR3 length: 14 amino acids. CDR3 DNA: TGTGCCAGCAGCCAAGCGTGGGGGCGGACTGAAGCTTTCTTT. Amino acids: CASSQAWGRTEAFF.

The chain links TRBV28 to TRBJ1-2, with unresolved D. The CDR3 length is 13 residues. With 4 bases removed from V and 3 bases from J, the gap between germline ends came to 9 bases. CDR1 is MDHEN, CDR2 SYDVKM, per germline. The CDR3 region has the DNA TGTGCCAGCAGTTCACCCCAGGACTATGGCTACACCTTC. This encodes CASSSPQDYGYTF.

The chain combines TRBV7-3 with TRBJ2-3; 9 positions agree with TRBD2. The CDR3 covers 16 residues. Germline V gene data show CDR1 as SGHTA and CDR2 as FQGTGA. Trimming cost V 2 bases and J 2 bases; bases outside gene matches: 5. CDR3 in DNA: TGTGCCAGCAGCTTAGGGGTAGCGGGGGTCACAGATACGCAGTATTTT. Translation: CASSLGVAGVTDTQYF.

The J gene is TRBJ2-7, the V gene TRBV28; 7 bases map to TRBD1. J lost 1 base, V lost 6 bases, and 3 bases had no gene match. Germline CDR1 reads MDHEN; CDR2 reads SYDVKM. This CDR3 is 13 amino acids long. CDR3 sequence: CASSQGQSYEQYF. The CDR3 DNA follows: TGTGCCAGCAGCCAGGGACAGTCCTACGAGCAGTACTTC.

The J gene is TRBJ2-5, the V gene TRBV6-6, with 9 bases lining up with TRBD1. Germline lookup yields CDR1 MNHNY and CDR2 SVGAGI (reference sequence). This CDR3 spans 16 amino acids. The ends lost 6 bases at V and 7 bases at J; junction bases unmatched: 15. This CDR3 is CASSRRTGATGGTQYF. The CDR3 coding sequence is TGTGCCAGCAGCCGAAGGACAGGGGCCACAGGAGGGACCCAGTACTTC.

This chain joins TRBV7-8 and TRBJ1-3; D ambiguous. The CDR3 sequence is 14 residues long. Trimming left V 6 bases short and J 9 bases short, with 18 bases between. Looked up from germline, CDR1 is SGHVS and CDR2 is FQNEAQ. CDR3 in DNA: TGTGCCAGCAGTCACACAGTGGCTGGTGGCACCATATATTTT. It yields the protein CASSHTVAGGTIYF.